Listed below are T cell receptor beta chains from one sample, sequenced in a study of OX40 agonist ivuxolimab in advanced cancers. Using immunoSEQ multiplex PCR, the repertoire was profiled, and TCRdb retains in-frame clones only, with some absent. The sample lists about 110,000 clones; roughly nine tenths were seen once. The starting material was CD4+ or CD8+ T cells sorted from blood, obtained in a trial of the OX40 agonist ivuxolimab. Source of these receptors: an adult with an advanced solid tumor such as melanoma, head and neck, liver or kidney cancer. The CDR3 runs from the conserved cysteine through the conserved F or W. Each record gives: clone size, J gene, D gene, V gene, CDR3 DNA, CDR3 protein. A D gene is named only where the DNA matches it firmly. Some rows have no size entry. The others give once, few or many, or a class for an expanded clone.

clone size: few
J gene: TRBJ2-4
D gene: -
V gene: TRBV4-3
CDR3 DNA: TGCGCCAGCAGCCCAAGATTGGGTGCCATTCAGTACTTC
CDR3 protein: CASSPRLGAIQYF

clone size: -
J gene: TRBJ2-5
D gene: TRBD1
V gene: TRBV7-2
CDR3 DNA: TGTGCCAGCAGCCAAGACAGGGCATTGTCAGAGACCCAGTACTTC
CDR3 protein: CASSQDRALSETQYF

clone size: -
J gene: TRBJ2-3
D gene: -
V gene: TRBV12-5
CDR3 DNA: TGTGCTAGTGGGGAGGGCAGGCCTGGGGATACGCAGTATTTT
CDR3 protein: CASGEGRPGDTQYF

clone size: -
J gene: TRBJ1-2
D gene: -
V gene: TRBV4-3
CDR3 DNA: TGCGCCAGCAGCCAAGTCCAGCGATCTGGCTACACCTTC
CDR3 protein: CASSQVQRSGYTF

clone size: -
J gene: TRBJ1-1
D gene: -
V gene: TRBV19
CDR3 DNA: TGTGCCAGTAAATCAGGGCGAGGTAACACTGAAGCTTTCTTT
CDR3 protein: CASKSGRGNTEAFF

clone size: -
J gene: TRBJ2-7
D gene: TRBD1
V gene: TRBV28
CDR3 DNA: TGTGCCAGCAGTTTCCCCGGGACAGGGGGTGTAGACGAGCAGTACTTC
CDR3 protein: CASSFPGTGGVDEQYF

clone size: few
J gene: TRBJ2-3
D gene: -
V gene: TRBV5-8
CDR3 DNA: TGTGCCAGCAGCTTGGCGGGAGTTACAGATACGCAGTATTTT
CDR3 protein: CASSLAGVTDTQYF

clone size: -
J gene: TRBJ1-4
D gene: TRBD1
V gene: TRBV5-8
CDR3 DNA: TGTGCCAGCAGCGAGGGACAGGGACATCGTAATGAAAAACTGTTTTTT
CDR3 protein: CASSEGQGHRNEKLFF

clone size: -
J gene: TRBJ2-2
D gene: -
V gene: TRBV6-1
CDR3 DNA: TGTGCCAGCAGTGAGATGGGGGCGTCCGGGGAGCTGTTTTTT
CDR3 protein: CASSEMGASGELFF

clone size: -
J gene: TRBJ1-1
D gene: -
V gene: TRBV6-6
CDR3 DNA: TGTGCCAGCAGTCCCAGCTGGGGGGCTGAAGCTTTCTTT
CDR3 protein: CASSPSWGAEAFF

clone size: -
J gene: TRBJ1-2
D gene: -
V gene: TRBV7-2
CDR3 DNA: TGTGCCAGCAGCTTACCAGGCTATGGCTACACCTTC
CDR3 protein: CASSLPGYGYTF

clone size: -
J gene: TRBJ2-2
D gene: -
V gene: TRBV28
CDR3 DNA: TGTGCCAGCAGCTCTTTTGACACCGGGGAGCTGTTTTTT
CDR3 protein: CASSSFDTGELFF

clone size: -
J gene: TRBJ2-3
D gene: TRBD2
V gene: TRBV25-1
CDR3 DNA: TGTGCCAGCAGTGAATTAGCGGGGTTCACAGATACGCAGTATTTT
CDR3 protein: CASSELAGFTDTQYF